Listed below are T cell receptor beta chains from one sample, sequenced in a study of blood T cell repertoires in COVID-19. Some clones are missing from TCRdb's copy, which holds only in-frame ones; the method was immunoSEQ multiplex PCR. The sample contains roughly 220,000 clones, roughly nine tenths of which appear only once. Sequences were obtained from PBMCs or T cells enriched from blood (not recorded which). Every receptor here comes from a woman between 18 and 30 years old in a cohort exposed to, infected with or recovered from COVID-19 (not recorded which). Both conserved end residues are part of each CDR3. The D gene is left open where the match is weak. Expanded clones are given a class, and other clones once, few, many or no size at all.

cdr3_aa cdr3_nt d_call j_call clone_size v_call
CASKIAGQAYYEQYF TGCGCCAGCAAGATCGCGGGACAGGCTTACTACGAGCAGTACTTC TRBD1 TRBJ2-7 NA TRBV5-1
CASSQDRGRDQPQHF TGTGCCAGCAGCCAAGACAGGGGACGAGATCAGCCCCAGCATTTT TRBD1 TRBJ1-5 NA TRBV7-9
CASSIDREDTEAFF TGTGCCAGCAGTATTGACAGGGAAGACACTGAAGCTTTCTTT TRBD1 TRBJ1-1 NA TRBV6-5
CASSTLQVGQPQHF TGTGCCAGCAGTACCCTACAGGTGGGTCAGCCCCAGCATTTT NA TRBJ1-5 NA TRBV28
CASRDPVGGVGEQYF TGTGCCAGCAGAGATCCGGTGGGCGGGGTCGGCGAGCAGTACTTC NA TRBJ2-7 few TRBV2
CASSYSGTMNTEAFF TGTGCCAGCAGTTACTCCGGGACTATGAACACTGAAGCTTTCTTT NA TRBJ1-1 once TRBV6-5
CASSEMWGGADEKLFF TGTGCCAGCAGTGAGATGTGGGGGGGCGCGGATGAAAAACTGTTTTTT NA TRBJ1-4 NA TRBV6-1
CASSINFGGLGEQYF TGTGCCAGTAGTATTAATTTTGGAGGGCTTGGCGAGCAGTACTTC NA TRBJ2-7 NA TRBV19
CASSLSGTGVEQYF TGTGCCAGCAGCCTCTCCGGGACAGGGGTCGAGCAGTACTTC TRBD1 TRBJ2-7 NA TRBV11-3
CASSYSEKNTEAFF TGTGCCAGCAGTTACTCTGAGAAGAACACTGAAGCTTTCTTT NA TRBJ1-1 once TRBV6-2/TRBV6-3
CASSPRQGFEAFF TGTGCCAGCAGCCCCCGACAGGGATTTGAAGCTTTCTTT TRBD1 TRBJ1-1 NA TRBV9
CASRPGLGFNEQFF TGTGCCAGCAGACCGGGACTAGGGTTCAATGAGCAGTTCTTC TRBD2 TRBJ2-1 NA TRBV5-4
CASSPGLQGPYGYTF TGTGCCAGCAGCCCCGGGTTACAGGGCCCCTATGGCTACACCTTC NA TRBJ1-2 NA TRBV7-2
CASSHEGSVRTDTQYF TGCGCCAGCAGCCATGAGGGCTCTGTCCGCACAGATACGCAGTATTTT NA TRBJ2-3 NA TRBV4-1
CASSEYPADRALNEQYF TGTGCCAGCAGTGAATACCCTGCGGACAGGGCGCTCAACGAGCAGTACTTC TRBD1 TRBJ2-7 once TRBV6-1
CASSSAGRVTGELFF TGCGCCAGCAGCTCGGCGGGACGAGTCACCGGGGAGCTGTTTTTT NA TRBJ2-2 NA TRBV5-1
CASRQGAAKLFF TGTGCCAGCAGGCAGGGGGCGGCAAAACTGTTTTTT TRBD1 TRBJ1-4 NA TRBV28